Below are 15 T cell receptor beta chains sequenced from a single sample in a study of T cells expressing NK-cell markers. TCRdb reprocessed the 5' RACE reads and keeps a single row for each CDR3 protein, giving no DNA. The clone table shows some 340,000 distinct CDR3 sequences, with the ten largest holding around 5.3%. Sequenced sample: blood T cells: a sorted CD56 or NKG2C T cell subset, CD4+ or CD8+ T cells, or bulk PBMC T cells (not recorded which). Receptors were obtained from a man between 18 and 69 years old in good health.

The rearrangement uses TRBV5-1 and TRBJ2-3. There are 14 residues in the CDR3. Germline V gene data show CDR1 as SGHRS and CDR2 as YFSETQ. Here the CDR3 reads CASYHSGITDTQYF.

The rearrangement joins TRBV7-6 to TRBJ1-4; TCRdb returns TRBD1, unconfirmable since there is no DNA. This CDR3 contains 14 residues. The V gene's germline CDR1 is SGHVS and CDR2 FNYEAQ. The CDR3 sequence: CASSLRGREEKLFF.

The rearrangement links TRBV18 to TRBJ1-3. The CDR3 totals 16 residues. The V gene's germline CDR1 is KGHSH and CDR2 LQKENI. The CDR3 loop reads CASSPRTTDAGNTIYF.

This chain connects TRBV12-3 or TRBV12-4 to TRBJ1-2; the TCRdb D gene call, TRBD1, has no DNA to confirm it. The length of the CDR3 is 15 residues. The CDR3: CASSPPTGWEGGYTF.

The chain joins TRBV5-6 to TRBJ2-1; TCRdb gives TRBD1 as the D gene, but with no DNA this cannot be confirmed. The germline V gene has CDR1 SGHDT and CDR2 YYEEEE. The CDR3 spans 21 residues. CDR3 sequence reads: CASSLRRRGRGPGVMDNEQFF.

The chain is built from TRBV6-1 and TRBJ2-4. CDR3 length: 15 amino acids. Germline V CDR1 and CDR2: MNHNS, SASEGT. The CDR3: CASSEERYGKNIQYF.

The chain links TRBV10-2 to TRBJ1-5; TCRdb proposes TRBD1, but this gene call is untestable without DNA. CDR3 length: 13 amino acids. Germline V lookup: CDR1 WSHSY, CDR2 SAAADI. The chain's CDR3 is CASSGQGSQPQHF.

V is TRBV2 and J is TRBJ2-1. This CDR3 is 14 amino acids long. Looked up from germline, CDR1 is SNHLY and CDR2 is FYNNEI. CDR3 loop: CASLTGTPHNEQFF.

The chain combines TRBV4-2 with TRBJ2-2; the D call from TCRdb, TRBD1, cannot be confirmed without DNA. The length of the CDR3 is 16 residues. Per the germline V gene, CDR1 is LGHNA and CDR2 is YNFKEQ. Here the CDR3 reads CASSQVTGGPTGELFF.

The J gene is TRBJ1-5, the V gene TRBV15; there is no DNA to check the TCRdb D call of TRBD1. The CDR3 sequence is 17 residues long. Per the germline V gene, CDR1 is LNHNV and CDR2 is YYDKDF (reference sequence). The CDR3 region is CATSRARSNRADQPQHF.

CDR3 residues: CASSQDMRETQYF. The chain employs TRBV4-2 and TRBJ2-5. CDR1 is LGHNA, CDR2 YNFKEQ, per germline. The CDR3 has 13 amino acids.

The gene calls are TRBV20-1 and TRBJ2-7; checking the TCRdb D call of TRBD2 is not possible without DNA. The CDR3 is made up of 12 amino acids. Germline CDR1 and CDR2: DFQATT and SNEGSKA (reference sequence). The CDR3 loop reads CSASGTSLEQYF.

The rearrangement links TRBV2 to TRBJ2-7; TCRdb lists TRBD1, though no DNA is available to test this call. CDR3 length: 13 residues. CDR1 and CDR2 from the germline V gene are SNHLY and FYNNEI. The CDR3 region is CASRAPGHSGQYF. Full variable domain (outside the CDR3, taken from reference TRBV2 and TRBJ2-7): EPEVTQTPSHQVTQMGQEVILRCVPISNHLYFYWYRQILGQKVEFLVSFYNNEISEKSEIFDDQFSVERPDGSNFTLKIRSTKLEDSAMYFCASRAPGHSGQYFGPGTRLTVT.

The CDR3 here is CASRGGVNQPQHF. J is TRBJ1-5 and V is TRBV12-3 or TRBV12-4; the TRBD1 assignment by TCRdb is unverifiable without DNA. This CDR3 has 13 residues.

The chain is built from TRBV3-1 and TRBJ1-1; TCRdb selects TRBD1, and the lack of DNA leaves this call unchecked. CDR3 length: 16 residues. CDR1 LGHDT and CDR2 YNNKEL come from the germline V gene (reference sequence). The CDR3: CASSHRVLLTNTEAFF.